This T cell receptor beta chain was sequenced during a study of T cell responses to AZD1222 COVID-19 vaccine (dated by TCRdb to the early 2020s). Describing the broader study: A total of approximately 250 trial participants underwent TCR sequencing, of whom about 210 had received two doses of AZD1222 and around 25 had received two doses of the MenACWY control vaccine. Trial participants were enrolled by age into subgroups of 18-55, 56-69 and 70-plus years, and roughly 150, 30 and 60 TCR-sequenced participants, respectively, were included in these subgroups.

Paper-wide results and their limitations: Conclusions about previously exposed vaccinees are limited because only six or seven AZD1222 recipients were SARS-CoV-2 seropositive at baseline. Because no samples from the day 14 peak response were available, repertoires could be characterized only after the peak T cell response. The 56-69-year group was small, and its depth increase did not reach significance, likely because of low power. A significant rise in spike-specific TCR breadth and depth was observed after two AZD1222 doses relative to day 0 and relative to MenACWY recipients. Vaccine-associated CD4 TCRs spanned the whole spike protein, with dominant responses in regions 160-218 and 743-854. Epitopes outside the regions mutated in the B.1.351 and B.1.1.7 variants were reportedly recognized by nearly half of the unique spike-specific TCRs. Participants were mostly white British and included more females than males, and it was suggested by the authors that clonal diversity may have been underestimated.

Concerning this clone itself: The clone's antigen remains unknown. No much larger clonotype is one base removed from it; base qualities were not supplied.

Taken with the paper, the label for time point translates to: about 28 days (+/-7) after the second vaccine dose. AZD1222 recipients with second doses at about 4 weeks or about 12 weeks were pooled, because spike-specific TCR depth and breadth did not differ between schedules. Vaccinee samples came from UK trials COV001 and COV002, including a single-blind randomized controlled phase 2/3 trial of AZD1222 (ChAdOx1 nCoV-19) in healthy adults. Trial participant PBMC samples were collected at day 0 and day 28 after the second dose for TCRbeta chain sequencing. According to the germline V gene, CDR1 reads SGDLS and CDR2 reads YYNGEE. Compared with germline, V lacks 3 bases and J lacks 7 bases; bases without a gene match: 7. The CDR3, cysteine through phenylalanine, is 14 amino acids long. The entry retains the CDR3 DNA only, 42 bases that are in frame from base 1. The CDR3 regions of human TCRbeta chains were analyzed by immunosequencing. The original methods were these. TCRs in the repertoires were matched against a reference library of SARS-CoV-2-specific TCRs that had been generated with the MIRA antigen-specificity platform. Breadth was defined as the fraction of unique TCRs that were SARS-CoV-2-associated, and depth was defined as the fraction of total T cells that were SARS-CoV-2-associated. Using the MIRA data, each spike-specific TCR was assigned both to the spike region to which the TCR was reactive and to a CD4 or CD8 class. Log10-transformed breadth and depth values were compared by one-way ANOVA with Sidak's multiple comparisons tests. Drawn from immuneACCESS, this table holds only the in-frame rearrangements with V and J called that TCRdb kept. Clones are partly lost; checked studies trace under half to an unresolved V gene and leave the rest unexplained. That table furnishes V, J and clone size, whereas the DNA furnished D and trimming. This sample gives about 130,000 clones in total; about 91% of them show up just once. The ten largest clones take up around 1.9% of the sample.

The receptor comes from an adult who received the AZD1222 COVID-19 vaccine. The rearrangement combines TRBV9 with TRBJ1-5; a stretch of 7 junction bases matches TRBD1. The sample in question was peripheral blood, obtained 28 days after the second AZD1222 dose. The nucleotide sequence reads as follows: TGTGCCAGCAGCGCAGGGGGTGGGAGCCAGCCCCAGCATTTT. It translates as CASSAGGGSQPQHF.